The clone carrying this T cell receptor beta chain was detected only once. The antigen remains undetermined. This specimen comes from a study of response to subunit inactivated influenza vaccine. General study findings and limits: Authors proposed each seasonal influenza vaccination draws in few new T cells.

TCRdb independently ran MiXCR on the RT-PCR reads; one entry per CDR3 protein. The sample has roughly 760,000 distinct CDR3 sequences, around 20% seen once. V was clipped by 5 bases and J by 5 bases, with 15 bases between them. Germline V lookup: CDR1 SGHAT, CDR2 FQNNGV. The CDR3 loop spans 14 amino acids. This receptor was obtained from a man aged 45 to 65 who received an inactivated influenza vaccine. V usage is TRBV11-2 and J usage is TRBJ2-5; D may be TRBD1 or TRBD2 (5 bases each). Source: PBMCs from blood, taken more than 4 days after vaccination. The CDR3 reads CASSPRDPLETQYF. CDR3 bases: TGTGCCAGCAGCCCCAGGGACCCCCTCGAGACCCAGTACTTC.